The 19 T cell receptor beta chains below all came from one sample that was sequenced in a study of monozygotic twins with inflammatory bowel disease. TCRdb re-called the 5' RACE reads; every CDR3 protein appears as one record, without DNA. The listing records 210,000 or so distinct CDR3 sequences. The sample taken for sequencing was blood. Source of these receptors: a human donor with ulcerative colitis or Crohn's disease, or a healthy co-twin of an affected twin (not recorded which).

This chain uses TRBV12-3 or TRBV12-4 with TRBJ1-1. This CDR3 spans 13 amino acids. Here the CDR3 reads CASSLSPGGGAFF.

The chain employs TRBV6-5 and TRBJ2-7. From germline, CDR1 is MNHEY and CDR2 SVGAGI. CDR3 size: 11 residues. The chain's CDR3 is CASSGSYEQYF.

This chain uses TRBV18 with TRBJ2-3; TCRdb designates TRBD1, a call that cannot be tested without DNA. This CDR3 has 16 residues. Germline-derived CDR1 and CDR2 are KGHSH and LQKENI. The CDR3 is CASSPPRTGVEDTQYF.

The genes are TRBV7-2 and TRBJ1-2; TCRdb picks TRBD1, but there is no DNA to check that call. The CDR3 contains 13 residues. Germline CDR1 reads SGHTA; CDR2 reads FQGNSA. CDR3 in amino acids: CASSLGGQEGYTF.

The rearrangement uses TRBV5-5 and TRBJ2-1; lacking DNA, the TRBD2 call made by TCRdb goes unchecked. This CDR3 comprises 15 residues. Per germline, CDR1 SGHKS and CDR2 YYEKEE (reference sequence). CDR3 region: CASRPASGTRNEQFF. Using reference TRBV5-5 and TRBJ2-1 for the parts outside the CDR3, the full variable domain is DAGVTQSPTHLIKTRGQQVTLRCSPISGHKSVSWYQQVLGQGPQFIFQYYEKEERGRGNFPDRFSARQFPNYSSELNVNALLLGDSALYLCASRPASGTRNEQFFGPGTRLTVL.

The chain combines TRBV6-5 with TRBJ1-1; the D gene TCRdb calls, TRBD1, cannot be checked with no DNA. This CDR3 has 13 amino acids. CDR1 is MNHEY, CDR2 SVGAGI, per germline. CDR3 protein: CASLGQVNTEAFF.

The genes are TRBV5-1 and TRBJ1-1; TCRdb's assignment of TRBD1 cannot be checked, as there is no DNA. The length of the CDR3 is 15 residues. CDR1 and CDR2 (germline): SGHRS, YFSETQ. CDR3 loop: CASSSRQSVNTEAFF.

This chain connects TRBV18 to TRBJ1-1; TCRdb names TRBD1, which stays unverified in the absence of DNA. This CDR3 contains 15 residues. Germline V gene sequence: CDR1 KGHSH, CDR2 LQKENI. CDR3 in amino acids: CASSRDSSGVTEAFF. Full variable domain (missing parts from reference TRBV18 and TRBJ1-1): NAGVMQNPRHLVRRRGQEARLRCSPMKGHSHVYWYRQLPEEGLKFMVYLQKENIIDESGMPKERFSAEFPKEGPSILRIQQVVRGDSAAYFCASSRDSSGVTEAFFGQGTRLTVV.

J is TRBJ2-6 and V is TRBV7-9; TCRdb calls TRBD1, which cannot be checked without DNA. CDR3 length: 16 residues. CDR1 and CDR2 (germline): SEHNR, FQNEAQ (reference sequence). The CDR3 is CASSLSGGVWANVLTF.

The chain carries TRBV7-8 and TRBJ2-7. The CDR3 consists of 15 residues. Germline CDR1 and CDR2: SGHVS and FQNEAQ. The CDR3 here is CASSLVPTRSYEQYF.

This chain connects TRBV4-2 to TRBJ2-2; TCRdb lists TRBD2, though no DNA is available to test this call. This CDR3 region has 18 residues. Germline V gene data show CDR1 as LGHNA and CDR2 as YNFKEQ. CDR3 loop: CASSQVGLAGGSVGELFF.

This chain connects TRBV18 to TRBJ2-2. Germline V gene lookup returns CDR1 KGHSH and CDR2 LQKENI. There are 14 residues in the CDR3. This CDR3 reads CASSATLNTGELFF.

The chain joins TRBV12-3 or TRBV12-4 to TRBJ1-1; TCRdb selects TRBD1, and the lack of DNA leaves this call unchecked. The CDR3 runs to 15 residues. The CDR3 protein is CASSVTGELNTVAFF.

CDR3 loop: CASSSLVGELFF. The chain uses TRBV12-3 or TRBV12-4 and TRBJ2-2; TCRdb names TRBD2, which stays unverified in the absence of DNA. This CDR3 is 12 amino acids long.

This chain uses TRBV7-2 with TRBJ1-5. The CDR3 consists of 13 residues. Germline V lookup: CDR1 SGHTA, CDR2 FQGNSA. The CDR3 protein is CASSSAERQPQHF.

The genes are TRBV4-3 and TRBJ1-1; the TRBD1 assignment by TCRdb is unverifiable without DNA. The CDR3 sequence is 13 residues long. The germline V gene has CDR1 LGHNA and CDR2 YSLEER. This chain's CDR3 is CASSQAVGREAFF.

The gene calls are TRBV7-2 and TRBJ2-3; TCRdb calls TRBD2, which cannot be checked without DNA. The germline gives CDR1 SGHTA, CDR2 FQGNSA. There are 16 residues in the CDR3. The CDR3 region is CASSSRLGSSTDTQYF.

The chain links TRBV7-9 to TRBJ1-6. The CDR3 is made up of 13 amino acids. Germline-derived CDR1 and CDR2 are SEHNR and FQNEAQ (reference sequence). This CDR3 reads CASSTRGNSPLHF.

This sequence joins TRBV6-2 or TRBV6-3 and TRBJ1-5. From germline, CDR1 is MNHEY and CDR2 SVGEGT. CDR3 length: 16 residues. CDR3 loop: CASSYSVRGGNQPQHF.